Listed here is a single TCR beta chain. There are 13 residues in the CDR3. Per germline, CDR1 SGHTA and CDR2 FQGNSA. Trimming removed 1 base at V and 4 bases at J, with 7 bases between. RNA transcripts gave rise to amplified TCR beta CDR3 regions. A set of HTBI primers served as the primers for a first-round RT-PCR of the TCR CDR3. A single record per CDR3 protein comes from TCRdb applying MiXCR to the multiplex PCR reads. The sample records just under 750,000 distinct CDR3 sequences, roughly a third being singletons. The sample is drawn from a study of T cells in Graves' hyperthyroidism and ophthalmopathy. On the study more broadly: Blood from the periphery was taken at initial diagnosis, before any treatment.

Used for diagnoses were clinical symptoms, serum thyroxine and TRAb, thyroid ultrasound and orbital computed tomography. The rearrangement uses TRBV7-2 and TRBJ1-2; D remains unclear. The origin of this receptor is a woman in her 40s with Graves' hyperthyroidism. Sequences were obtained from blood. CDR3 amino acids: CASSLGHSYGYTF. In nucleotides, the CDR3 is TGTGCCAGCAGCTTAGGCCACAGCTATGGCTACACCTTC.